This TCR beta chain was identified during a study of cytomegalovirus exposure and HLA in healthy donors (dated by TCRdb to about 2017). For the study in its entirety: An earlier analysis of 587 of the donors reported 250 to 300 Gb of sequence data and 95 million to 130 million unique TCR beta sequences obtained from some 200 million T cells. Approximately 300 gigabases of sequencing data and tens of millions of unique TCR sequences were included in an early release covering around 650 HLA-typed donors. Of the 398 genotyped donors, 65% to 90% were placed in the genetic ancestry cluster associated with self-reported Caucasian donors. The study aimed to test whether signatures of past pathogen exposure could be identified by cataloging public T cell receptors. The study used immunosequencing to profile the T cell repertoires of 670 or so subjects and linked those repertoires to cytomegalovirus serostatus. A separate validation cohort of approximately 130 different subjects was used in addition to the approximately 670-subject first cohort. The study combined high-throughput TCR immunosequencing, statistical association of individual TCRs with disease status, and machine learning to predict cytomegalovirus infection status. To study patterns of TCR occurrence, a later analysis re-analyzed previously published TCR beta repertoires from around 670 donors and added high-resolution HLA genotyping. The later analysis used no new phenotypic data to find candidate immune exposures, relying instead on TCR beta sequences and their occurrence across donors. An earlier analysis of about 600 of the donors used high-throughput TCR beta sequencing to judge whether each TCR beta V gene segment behaved as functional or pseudogenic. Donor age, sex, ethnicity and CMV serostatus were collected together with the repertoire data. Genome-wide SNP genotypes for about three fifths of the roughly 670 donors were used in a later genetic analysis, which treated that subset as a discovery cohort. Every repertoire in the discovery cohort had been generated on one and the same sequencing platform. Class I and class II HLA loci were covered by the typing at four-digit resolution. Typing coverage differed by locus: A, B, C, DRB1 and DQB1 were typed in roughly 620-630 donors, DQA1 in 500 to 550, DPA1 in 600 to 610, and DPB1 in around 440. About five DR-DQ haplotypes were treated as single units for association and clustering because of strong linkage in the cohort. On average, roughly 250,000 unique TCR beta nucleotide sequences were sequenced per donor among more than 350 genotyped donors of the cohort, with 15% to 20% of those sequences being non-productive. Here is what the overall study found, with its caveats: A further reported finding was that TCR beta sequences accurately predicted the HLA-A and HLA-B alleles for most subjects in the first cohort. In a later analysis, most CMV-associated TCR beta chains were found to appear HLA-restricted, with HLA associations seemingly driven largely by CMV exposure. Sequencing depth was assumed to be roughly uniform across donors in the presence/absence analyses, though that assumption may not hold. Linkage disequilibrium might explain the correlated functional status among segregating V segments, but an unknown experimental factor could not be excluded. It was suggested by the authors that the approach could potentially be generalized to other disease states and immunological phenotypes. A cluster of highly shared sequence variants was judged likely to be a technical artifact of the sequencing pipeline. The cohort was sequenced for TCR beta chains only, and without alpha or paired-chain data the features that could be detected were limited. The classifier was reported to diagnose cytomegalovirus status with high specificity and sensitivity in both the original and validation cohorts. The only immune exposure information available for the cohort was CMV serostatus. While some public TCRs were present in many individuals, most TCR sequences turned up only very rarely across donors. In a later genetic analysis, fewer N-insertions in productive TCRs were reported among donors in an Asian-associated ancestry cluster than the roughly 700-donor mean. Broadly in line with IMGT annotations, most TCR beta V segments showed up in productive rearrangements about 87% or about 30% of the time in an earlier analysis of several hundred of the donors. Because HLA typing was missing for some donors at each locus, association tests included only the typed subset. In a later genetic analysis, a missense DCLRE1C variant was associated with V-gene and J-gene trimming of TCR beta chains, and the association was replicated in an independent cohort. The study gave a list of about 160 TCR beta chains associated with cytomegalovirus. Because counts were too low, seventeen rarely observed V segments, including chromosome 9 orphons, were excluded from the earlier analysis of some 590 of the donors. A few of the identified cytomegalovirus-associated TCR beta chains were confirmed in vitro to be specific for cytomegalovirus antigens. Some IMGT-functional V segments, including TRBV6-2 and TRBV6-3, could not be distinguished by the 87-base-pair reads and were therefore excluded. At a false discovery rate of 0.05, a later analysis linked about 16,000 TCR beta sequences to specific HLA alleles. In a later analysis, HLA-associated TCR beta chains were found to be more clonally expanded and to have lower generation probabilities than equally common non-associated chains. According to a later analysis, parvovirus B19, influenza, CMV and Epstein-Barr virus appeared linked to several top co-occurrence clusters. In a later analysis, the rate of TCR association differed among HLA loci, with DRB1 alleles having the most associated TCRs and HLA-C alleles having the fewest. When HLA alleles, especially DR and DQ, strongly co-occurred, TCR associations were difficult to assign to individual alleles.

The receptor library was made with the immunoSEQ multiplex PCR assay. For the multiplex PCR, a mixture combining 60 forward primers for TCR Vbeta segments and 13 reverse primers for TCR Jbeta segments was used. Amplification of the CDR3 region of rearranged TCR beta genes was performed with a multiplex PCR assay on genomic DNA. Amplified TCR beta libraries were sequenced as 87-base-pair reads on the Illumina HiSeq System. Turning to the authors' computational methods: In a later analysis, tens of millions of unique TCR beta chains were counted across the approximately 620 repertoires, and roughly 11 million of these chains were shared by at least two donors. Raw reads were error-corrected and collapsed into unique sequences by a nearest-neighbor algorithm in which closely related sequences were merged to remove PCR and sequencing errors. Alignment of CDR3 sequences to IMGT reference sequences was used to assign V, D and J gene segments. Each retained sequence needed at least a six-nucleotide match to both a V gene segment and a J gene segment. Rearrangements were called productive when the CDR3 lacked stop codons and stayed in frame with V and J; all others were non-productive. CDR3 was defined according to IMGT convention as the region running from the second conserved V-encoded cysteine to the conserved J-encoded phenylalanine. Sequences without an unambiguous match to a single V gene segment were excluded from the earlier analysis of about 640 of the donors. An earlier analysis of 587 of the donors classified V segments as functional when productive rearrangements were above 56.7% and as segregating when the standard deviation between donors was above 5%. A statistical classification framework was developed to diagnose cytomegalovirus status using the catalog of TCR beta chain sequences. V and J gene assignment, in a later analysis, came from comparing TCR nucleotide sequences with IMGT/GENE-DB human TR gene sequences. In a later analysis, CDR3 sequences and most-parsimonious VDJ recombination scenarios were assigned using the TCRdist pipeline. In a later analysis, every TCR beta chain was defined by the combination of its CDR3 amino acid sequence and its V-gene family, and reads without a unique V-gene family were dropped. As a way to deal with suspected cross-contamination and a sequencing artifact, a later analysis dropped 640 or so nucleotide sequences that were highly shared and had low generation probability. In a later analysis, a clonal expansion index was calculated for each public chain from normalized within-repertoire ranks of inferred template counts. A later analysis computed generation probabilities with a VDJ recombination model fitted to out-of-frame rearrangements, and checked the results against IGoR. Hypergeometric tests were used in a later analysis to score TCR-TCR, TCR-HLA and TCR-CMV co-occurrence, with a repertoire-size bias correction applied to the TCR pairs. A later analysis estimated false discovery rates by permuting HLA or CMV assignments 20 times. In a later analysis, co-occurring TCRs were grouped using DBSCAN, and TCRdist sequence similarity was added for clustering within HLA-allele-positive subsets. Repertoires with fewer than 30,000 or more than 120,000 public chains, plus five repertoires with anomalous nucleotide sharing, were excluded from co-occurrence clustering. This immuneACCESS table, as held by TCRdb, lists in-frame sequences with V and J called but not all clones. Of the missing ones, under half trace to an unresolved V gene in checked studies; the others have no known cause. Clonal size and the V and J genes are those of that table, whereas D and trimming came from the DNA. The sample data list 150,000 to 200,000 clones, and approximately 82% of these were observed just once. The ten largest clones add up to around 11% of the sample.

In total, approximately 610 healthy bone marrow donors made up the cohort. At the time of sampling, all cohort members were nominally healthy, though unrecorded immune exposures were likely present. The donor was CMV seropositive and belonged to the group of 250 to 300 seropositive cohort members. Every donor gave a peripheral blood sample, and the peripheral blood mononuclear cells from that sample were used for TCR beta sequencing. Genomic DNA was extracted from the blood cell samples with the Qiagen DNeasy Blood Extraction Kit. The CDR3 runs 15 residues from the cysteine to the phenylalanine. Only the CDR3 DNA is retained, 45 bases long and in frame from the first base. CDR1 and CDR2, per the germline V gene (reference sequence), are LNHDA and SQIVND. V has 1 base trimmed and J has 2 bases trimmed; junction bases matching no gene number 1. As to this clone: Its antigen specificity is not known. Base qualities are not at hand, and no much larger clone is one base apart.

This TCR derives from a man aged 18 to 30 in good health and CMV-seropositive. The chain is made from TRBV19 and TRBJ1-5; 8 nucleotides in the junction match TRBD1. Sequencing was done on a sample of PBMCs. The CDR3 loop reads CASSIAGGGNQPQHF. The DNA is TGTGCCAGTAGTATAGCAGGGGGCGGCAATCAGCCCCAGCATTTT. The reference TRBV19 and TRBJ1-5 proteins fill in what lies around the CDR3, so the full variable domain reads DGGITQSPKYLFRKEGQNVTLSCEQNLNHDAMYWYRQDPGQGLRLIYYSQIVNDFQKGDIAEGYSVSREKKESFPLTVTSAQKNPTAFYLCASSIAGGGNQPQHFGDGTRLSIL.